What follows is one TCR beta chain and its context. These data are taken from a study of cytomegalovirus exposure and HLA in healthy donors. It was with 60 Vbeta and 13 Jbeta primers that the PCR ran. This table comes from immunoSEQ multiplex PCR, and its TCRdb copy is limited to in-frame clones, with some not included. The profile shows tens of thousands of clones, around 80% of them singletons. Germline loops: CDR1 LNHDA, CDR2 SQIVND (reference sequence). The CDR3 totals 15 residues. Trimming cost V 5 bases and J 4 bases; bases outside gene matches: 5. The TCR sequence derives from a woman aged 30 to 39 in good health and CMV-seronegative. The sample comprised PBMCs. The chain combines TRBV19 with TRBJ1-3; 10 nucleotides align to TRBD1. The CDR3 spells CASSPGTGDGNTIYF. Written as DNA, the CDR3 is TGTGCCAGTAGTCCTGGGACAGGGGACGGAAACACCATATATTTT.